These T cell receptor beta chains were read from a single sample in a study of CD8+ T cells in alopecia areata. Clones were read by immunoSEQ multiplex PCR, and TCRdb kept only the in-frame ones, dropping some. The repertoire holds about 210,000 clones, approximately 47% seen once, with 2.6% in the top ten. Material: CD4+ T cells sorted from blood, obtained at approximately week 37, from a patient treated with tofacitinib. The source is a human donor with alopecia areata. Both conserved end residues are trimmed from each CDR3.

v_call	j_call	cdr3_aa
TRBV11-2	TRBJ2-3	ASSFLSLSGTDTQY
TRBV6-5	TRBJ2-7	ASSSSGVSYEQY
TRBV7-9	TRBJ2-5	ASSLRGYQETQY
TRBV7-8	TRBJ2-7	ASSLREEIYEQY
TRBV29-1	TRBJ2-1	SVGDYLNEQF
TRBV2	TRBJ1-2	ASSELMFAWPAGYT
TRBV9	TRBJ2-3	ASSVGRSTDTQY
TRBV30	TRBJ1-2	AWSVEGAYGYT
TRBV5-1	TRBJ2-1	ASSLGGLNEQF
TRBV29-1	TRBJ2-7	SGEVVGEQY
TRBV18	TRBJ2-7	ASSQTSGSRYEQY
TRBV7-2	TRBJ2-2	ASSLVSTGELF
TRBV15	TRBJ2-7	ATSRVSGTGFYEQY
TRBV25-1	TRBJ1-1	ASIGFTNTEAF
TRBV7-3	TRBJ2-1	ASSLPPYEQF
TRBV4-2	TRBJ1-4	ASSQARGGLDEKLF
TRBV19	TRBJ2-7	ASSILRGPTYEQY
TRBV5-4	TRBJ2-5	ASSQRGRSVGETQY
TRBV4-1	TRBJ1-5	ASSPDGLGRQPQH
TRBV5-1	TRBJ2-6	ASSLGRGANSGANVLT
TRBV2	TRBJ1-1	ASSEVWGAGF
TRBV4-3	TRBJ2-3	ASSQVGGSTDTQY
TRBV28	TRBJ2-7	AVGQGGTYEQY
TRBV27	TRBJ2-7	ASSLSNSHYEQY
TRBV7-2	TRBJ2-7	ASSLQGTNPYEQY
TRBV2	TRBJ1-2	ASSPRTGVRGYT
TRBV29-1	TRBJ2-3	STGLAAPDTQY
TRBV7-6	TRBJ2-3	ASSPFGGRSTDTQY
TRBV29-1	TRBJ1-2	SVEQEGDYGYT
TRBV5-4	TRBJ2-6	ASSDVPGANVLT
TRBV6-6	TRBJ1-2	ATNPSGSYGYT
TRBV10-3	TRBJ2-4	AISETSGSGNIQY
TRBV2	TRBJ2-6	ASSEDGGSGANVLT
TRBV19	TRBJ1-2	ATQRDRGDYGYT
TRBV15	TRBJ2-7	ATSRAPGQTYEQY
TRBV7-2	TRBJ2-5	ASSLGGGWETQY